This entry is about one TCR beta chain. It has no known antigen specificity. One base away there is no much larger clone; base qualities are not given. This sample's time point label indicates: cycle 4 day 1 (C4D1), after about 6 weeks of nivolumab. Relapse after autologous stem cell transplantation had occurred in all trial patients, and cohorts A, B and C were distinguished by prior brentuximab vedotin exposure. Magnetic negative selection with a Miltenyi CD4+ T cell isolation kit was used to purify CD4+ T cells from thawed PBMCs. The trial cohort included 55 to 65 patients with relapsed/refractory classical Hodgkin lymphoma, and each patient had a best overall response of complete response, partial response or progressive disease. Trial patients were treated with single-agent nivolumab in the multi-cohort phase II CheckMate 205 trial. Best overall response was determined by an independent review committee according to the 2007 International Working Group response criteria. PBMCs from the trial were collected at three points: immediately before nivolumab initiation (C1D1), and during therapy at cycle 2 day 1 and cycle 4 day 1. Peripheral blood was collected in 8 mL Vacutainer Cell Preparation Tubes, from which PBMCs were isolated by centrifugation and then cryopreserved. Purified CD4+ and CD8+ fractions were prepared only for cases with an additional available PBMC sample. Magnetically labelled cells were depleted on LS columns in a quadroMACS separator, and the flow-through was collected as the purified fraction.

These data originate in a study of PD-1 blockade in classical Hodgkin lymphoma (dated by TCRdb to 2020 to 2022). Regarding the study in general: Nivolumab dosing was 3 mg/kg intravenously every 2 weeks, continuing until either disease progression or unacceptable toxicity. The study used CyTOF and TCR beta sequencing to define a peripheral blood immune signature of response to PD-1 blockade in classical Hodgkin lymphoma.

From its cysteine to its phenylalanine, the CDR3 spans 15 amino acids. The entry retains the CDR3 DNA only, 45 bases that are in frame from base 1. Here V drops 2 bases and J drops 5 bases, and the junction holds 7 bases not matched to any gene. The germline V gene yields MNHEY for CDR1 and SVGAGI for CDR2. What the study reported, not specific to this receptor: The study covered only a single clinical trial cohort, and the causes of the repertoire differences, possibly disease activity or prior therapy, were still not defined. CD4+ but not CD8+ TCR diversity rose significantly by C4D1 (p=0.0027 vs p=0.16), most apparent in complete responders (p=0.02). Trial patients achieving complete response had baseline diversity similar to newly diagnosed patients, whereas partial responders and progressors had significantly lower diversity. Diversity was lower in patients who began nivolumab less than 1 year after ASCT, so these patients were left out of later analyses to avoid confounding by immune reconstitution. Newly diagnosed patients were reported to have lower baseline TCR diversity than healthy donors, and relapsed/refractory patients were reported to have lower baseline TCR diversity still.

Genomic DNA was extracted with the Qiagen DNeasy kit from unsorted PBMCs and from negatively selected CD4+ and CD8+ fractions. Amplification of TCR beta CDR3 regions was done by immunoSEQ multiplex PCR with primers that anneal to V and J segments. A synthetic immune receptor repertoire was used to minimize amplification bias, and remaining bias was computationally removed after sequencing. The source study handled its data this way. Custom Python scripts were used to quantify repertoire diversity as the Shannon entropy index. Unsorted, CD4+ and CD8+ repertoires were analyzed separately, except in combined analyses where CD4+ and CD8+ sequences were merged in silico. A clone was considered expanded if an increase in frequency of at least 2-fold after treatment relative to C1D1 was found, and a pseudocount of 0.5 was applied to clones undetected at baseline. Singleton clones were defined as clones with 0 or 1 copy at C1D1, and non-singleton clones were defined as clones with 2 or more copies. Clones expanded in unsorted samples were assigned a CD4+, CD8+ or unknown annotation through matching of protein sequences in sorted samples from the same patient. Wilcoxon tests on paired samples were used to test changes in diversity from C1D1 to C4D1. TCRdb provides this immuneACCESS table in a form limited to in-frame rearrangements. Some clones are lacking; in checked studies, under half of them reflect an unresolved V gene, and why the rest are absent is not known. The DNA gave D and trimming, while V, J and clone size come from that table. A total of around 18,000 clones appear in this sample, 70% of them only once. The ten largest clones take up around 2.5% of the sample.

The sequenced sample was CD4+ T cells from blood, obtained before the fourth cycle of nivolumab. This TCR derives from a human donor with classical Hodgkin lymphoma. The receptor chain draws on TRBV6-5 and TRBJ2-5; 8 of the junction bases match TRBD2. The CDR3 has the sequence CASSYNPGGVETQYF. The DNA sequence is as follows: TGTGCCAGCAGTTACAACCCGGGGGGGGTGGAGACCCAGTACTTC.